Here is one TCR beta chain with its context. The source of the sample is a study of shared clonotypes between healthy human individuals. CD45RO-negative cells were positively selected for CCR7, leaving out terminally differentiated effector memory CD45RA+ cells. The donors were all Caucasian adults (living in Nashville, Tennessee). Sequenced by immunoSEQ multiplex PCR; TCRdb stores in-frame clones only, minus some. Counted here are about 2.1 million clones, roughly 95% occurring once; the ten biggest clones make up about 1.7%. Germline V gives CDR1 MDHEN, CDR2 SYDVKM. V was shortened by 4 bases and J by 3 bases, with 7 bases between the two germline ends. The CDR3 has 12 residues.

The origin of this receptor is a man between 18 and 29 years old in good health. Some clones in this sample may be carry-over from other donors' samples. Sequenced sample: naive CD8+ T cells from PBMCs. The rearrangement links TRBV28 to TRBJ2-7, with D perhaps matching TRBD1 (6 bases). CDR3 sequence reads: CASSYRVYEQYF. The CDR3 DNA reads TGTGCCAGCAGTTACAGGGTCTACGAGCAGTACTTC.